Below, one T cell receptor beta chain is given with its context. Data came from immunoSEQ multiplex PCR; TCRdb stores just in-frame clones and leaves some out. The sample contains 110,000 to 150,000 clones, around 89% of which appear only once. V shed 6 bases, J shed 7 bases, and the junction held 8 bases outside the gene matches. Germline values: CDR1 MDHEN, CDR2 SYDVKM. This CDR3 has 15 amino acids. This sample was included in a study of T cell responses to AZD1222 COVID-19 vaccine. The chain employs TRBV28 and TRBJ1-6, with TRBD1 matching over 8 bases. Material: peripheral blood, obtained on day 0 of AZD1222 vaccination. The sequence derives from an adult in good health. The CDR3 loop is CASSLPDRGNSPLHF. The DNA of the CDR3 is TGTGCCAGCAGCCTCCCCGACAGGGGAAATTCACCCCTCCACTTT.